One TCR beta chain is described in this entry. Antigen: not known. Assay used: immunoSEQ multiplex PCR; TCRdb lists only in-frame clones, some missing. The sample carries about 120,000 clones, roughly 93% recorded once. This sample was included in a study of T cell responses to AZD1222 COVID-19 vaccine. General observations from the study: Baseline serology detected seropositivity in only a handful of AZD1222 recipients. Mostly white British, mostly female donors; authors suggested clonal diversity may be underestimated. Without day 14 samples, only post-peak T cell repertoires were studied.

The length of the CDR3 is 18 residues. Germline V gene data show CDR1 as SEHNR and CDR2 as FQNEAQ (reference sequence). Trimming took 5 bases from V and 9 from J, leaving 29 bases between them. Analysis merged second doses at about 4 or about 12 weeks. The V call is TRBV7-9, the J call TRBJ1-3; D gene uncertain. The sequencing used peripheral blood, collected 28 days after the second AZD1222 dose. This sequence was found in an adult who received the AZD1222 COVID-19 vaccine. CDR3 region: CASSLTRIMPGGGRTIYF. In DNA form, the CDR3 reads TGTGCCAGCAGCCTAACCCGAATAATGCCAGGAGGTGGGCGCACCATATATTTT.